The next 22 T cell receptor beta chains were all read from a single sample in a study of neurological immune-mediated disorders. From the 5' RACE reads, TCRdb called clonotypes with MiXCR, one entry per CDR3 protein. The sample has fewer than 80,000 distinct CDR3 sequences; around 5.2% are singletons. The sample comprised PBMCs. These receptors all stem from a woman between 45 and 60 years old with multiple sclerosis.

This clonotype came up many times. This chain uses TRBV5-4 with TRBJ2-2, with D possibly matching TRBD2 (5 bases). CDR1 is SGHNT, CDR2 YYREEE, per germline (reference sequence). This CDR3 spans 14 amino acids. V lost 4 bases, J lost 2 bases, and 9 bases lay in between. Here the CDR3 reads CASSRTGNTGELFF. CDR3 nucleotides: TGTGCCAGCAGCCGGACTGGCAACACCGGGGAGCTGTTTTTT. Full variable domain (outside the CDR3, taken from reference TRBV5-4 and TRBJ2-2): ETGVTQSPTHLIKTRGQQVTLRCSSQSGHNTVSWYQQALGQGPQFIFQYYREEENGRGNFPPRFSGLQFPNYSSELNVNALELDDSALYLCASSRTGNTGELFFGEGSRLTVL.

This clonotype was counted many times. V and J are TRBV5-6 and TRBJ2-5, with TRBD1 matching 9 bases. The CDR3 contains 16 residues. CDR1 and CDR2 (germline): SGHDT, YYEEEE. The ends lost 1 base at V and 4 bases at J; junction bases unmatched: 8. In DNA form, the CDR3 reads TGTGCCAGCAGCTTGACGGGACAGGGCAGCTTAGAGACCCAGTACTTC. This encodes CASSLTGQGSLETQYF.

There are many counts of this clonotype. The chain links TRBV24-1 to TRBJ2-7, with 7 nucleotides matching TRBD1. The CDR3 loop spans 13 amino acids. Germline CDR1 is KGHDR and CDR2 is SFDVKD. V was clipped by 9 bases and J by 0 bases; unmatched bases: 4. The CDR3 loop is CATPRDSSYEQYV. The DNA for the CDR3 is TGTGCCACCCCCCGGGACAGCTCCTACGAGCAGTACGTC.

This clonotype has more than one count but fewer than ten. The chain employs TRBV16 and TRBJ2-1; 7 bases line up with TRBD1. The CDR3 has 13 amino acids. Germline CDR1 and CDR2: KGHSY and FQNENV. Trimming took 5 bases from V and 6 from J; bases not matched to a gene: 4. CDR3 nucleotide sequence: TGTGCCAGCAGCACGGACAGGACCAATGAGCAGTTCTTC. Its protein is CASSTDRTNEQFF.

This clonotype was seen repeatedly, ten times or more. The rearrangement joins TRBV20-1 to TRBJ2-5, with TRBD2 identical over 8 bases. V dropped 2 bases and J dropped 3; count of bases not matched to a gene: 2. This CDR3 has 13 residues. CDR1 DFQATT and CDR2 SNEGSKA come from the germline V gene (reference sequence). The CDR3 DNA follows: TGCAGTGCTAGAACGGGGGGGGAAGAGACCCAGTACTTC. Translating it yields CSARTGGEETQYF.

This clonotype has a count of ten or more. This CDR3 is CASSLGQGRELFF. Written as DNA, the CDR3 is TGCGCCAGCAGCTTGGGGCAGGGGCGCGAACTGTTTTTT. The chain recombines TRBV5-1 with TRBJ1-4, with D possibly TRBD1 on 6 matching bases. Germline-derived CDR1 and CDR2 are SGHRS and YFSETQ. The V and J ends lost 0 bases and 12 bases respectively, with 12 bases between them. The CDR3 is 13 residues long.

In this sample, this clonotype turned up a few times. The chain couples TRBV2 to TRBJ1-5; 9 bases fit TRBD1. This CDR3 spans 16 amino acids. The germline V gene has CDR1 SNHLY and CDR2 FYNNEI. Unmatched junction bases numbered 11, after V lost 5 bases and J lost 6 bases. CDR3 nucleotide sequence: TGTGCCAGCAGTAACCAACGACAGGGGGAAGGTCAGCCCCAGCATTTT. Translation gives CASSNQRQGEGQPQHF.

This clonotype was seen many times. The chain is built from TRBV10-3 and TRBJ1-3; 10 bases are a match to TRBD1. The CDR3 has 15 amino acids. V dropped 9 bases and J dropped 1; count of bases not matched to a gene: 6. The germline V gene has CDR1 ENHRY and CDR2 SYGVKD. The CDR3 sequence: CAIADRGSSGNTIYF. CDR3 DNA: TGTGCCATTGCGGACAGGGGGTCGTCTGGAAACACCATATATTTT.

Many counts were recorded for this clonotype. The chain has TRBV29-1 and TRBJ2-2; no clear D gene. The CDR3 is made up of 11 amino acids. Trimming pared 3 bases from V and 4 bases from J, leaving 3 bases between. Germline V gene data show CDR1 as SQVTM and CDR2 as ANQGSEA. The DNA of the CDR3 is TGCAGCGTTGAGGTCACCGGGGAGCTGTTTTTT. It specifies CSVEVTGELFF.

This clonotype was seen many times. The chain has TRBV7-8 and TRBJ2-5; D call uncertain. Trimming left V 9 bases short and J 2 bases short, with 13 bases between. CDR1 and CDR2 from the germline V gene are SGHVS and FQNEAQ. There are 13 residues in the CDR3. The CDR3 bases are TGTGCCAGTTCGTGGCAGGTTCAAGAGACCCAGTACTTC. Translating it yields CASSWQVQETQYF.

This clonotype came up many times. The gene calls are TRBV14 and TRBJ1-2, with 7 bases lining up with TRBD1. Per the germline V gene, CDR1 is SGHDN and CDR2 is FVKESK. CDR3 length equals 15 residues. J was trimmed by 6 bases and V by 4 bases; bases with no gene match: 11. CDR3 sequence reads: CASSRPGTVLNGYTF. As DNA, the CDR3 is TGTGCCAGCAGCCGGCCGGGGACAGTATTAAATGGCTACACCTTC.

The V and J genes are TRBV5-1 and TRBJ2-3, with 9 nucleotides matching TRBD2. Germline-derived CDR1 and CDR2 are SGHRS and YFSETQ. The CDR3 extends over 16 amino acids. J was trimmed by 2 bases and V by 2 bases; bases with no gene match: 6. This CDR3 reads CASSLMSGGTTDTQYF. The CDR3 region has the DNA TGCGCCAGCAGCTTAATGAGCGGGGGGACCACAGATACGCAGTATTTT.

The chain uses TRBV18 and TRBJ1-1; D may be TRBD1 (5 bases). Trimming removed 1 base from V and 0 bases from J, with 18 bases in between. Germline V gene data show CDR1 as KGHSH and CDR2 as LQKENI. The CDR3 is made up of 18 amino acids. CDR3 nucleotides: TGTGCCAGCTCACCACTAAATATGGGGGGACGGGTGAACACTGAAGCTTTCTTT. Amino acids: CASSPLNMGGRVNTEAFF. The complete variable domain, with remaining parts taken from reference TRBV18 and TRBJ1-1, reads NAGVMQNPRHLVRRRGQEARLRCSPMKGHSHVYWYRQLPEEGLKFMVYLQKENIIDESGMPKERFSAEFPKEGPSILRIQQVVRGDSAAYFCASSPLNMGGRVNTEAFFGQGTRLTVV.

This clonotype was counted at least ten times. This rearrangement joins TRBV7-8 to TRBJ2-3; TRBD1 matches at 7 bases. The ends lost 1 base at V and 2 bases at J; junction bases unmatched: 9. Germline CDR1 and CDR2: SGHVS and FQNEAQ. The CDR3 length is 17 residues. The CDR3 region has the DNA TGTGCCAGCAGCTTAGAGGGGACAGATCATCCCACAGATACGCAGTATTTT. This sequence encodes CASSLEGTDHPTDTQYF.

This clonotype was seen at least ten times. The genes are TRBV5-1 and TRBJ1-4, with no clear D. The CDR3 is 14 amino acids. Trimming stripped 2 bases from V and 5 bases from J, with 10 bases between. The germline CDR1 and CDR2 sequences are SGHRS and YFSETQ. The CDR3 DNA follows: TGCGCCAGCAGCTTCCGTGGACGGAATGAAAAACTGTTTTTT. Translated, it gives CASSFRGRNEKLFF.

This clonotype was picked up a small number of times. The J gene is TRBJ2-7, the V gene TRBV5-1, with 7 bases identical to TRBD1. The V gene's germline CDR1 is SGHRS and CDR2 YFSETQ. The V segment lost 5 bases and the J segment 3 bases; nucleotides outside the gene matches: 8. There are 14 residues in the CDR3. CDR3 DNA: TGCGCCAGCAGACTCGGCCGGGACAGCTACGAGCAGTACTTC. Amino acid sequence: CASRLGRDSYEQYF.

This clonotype was picked up many times. V gene TRBV5-1 combines with J gene TRBJ1-1, with D tentatively TRBD1 (6 bases). Germline lookup yields CDR1 SGHRS and CDR2 YFSETQ. Trimming stripped 0 bases from V and 2 bases from J, with 11 bases between. This CDR3 contains 15 residues. The CDR3 sequence is CASSLEGGGNTEAFF. The CDR3 region has the DNA TGCGCCAGCAGCTTGGAGGGGGGTGGTAACACTGAAGCTTTCTTT.

Ten or more counts support this clonotype. V is TRBV29-1 and J is TRBJ2-2, with D tentatively TRBD2 (6 bases). Trimming removed 7 bases from V and 6 bases from J, with 18 bases in between. The CDR3 has 14 residues. The germline gives CDR1 SQVTM, CDR2 ANQGSEA. The CDR3 DNA sequence: TGCAGCGGCCTCGCTGGAGGGAGAGCCGGGGAGCTGTTTTTT. It yields the protein CSGLAGGRAGELFF.

This clonotype was seen many times. This chain joins TRBV14 and TRBJ1-2; D is unclear. V lost 1 base and J 4 bases, leaving 13 bases between the germline ends. Germline CDR1 reads SGHDN; CDR2 reads FVKESK. There are 15 residues in the CDR3. CDR3 amino acids: CASSQGQDPGYGYTF. CDR3 coding DNA: TGTGCCAGCAGCCAAGGGCAGGACCCTGGCTATGGCTACACCTTC. The whole variable domain, filled in from reference TRBV14 and TRBJ1-2, reads EAGVTQFPSHSVIEKGQTVTLRCDPISGHDNLYWYRRVMGKEIKFLLHFVKESKQDESGMPNNRFLAERTGGTYSTLKVQPAELEDSGVYFCASSQGQDPGYGYTFGSGTRLTVV.

This clonotype was seen repeatedly, ten times or more. The CDR3 protein is CASSLQPASNEQFF. The CDR3, as DNA: TGTGCCAGCAGCCTCCAACCCGCTTCCAATGAGCAGTTCTTC. This chain uses TRBV28 with TRBJ2-1; D unresolved. Trimming removed 6 bases at V and 6 bases at J, with 15 bases between. Germline V lookup: CDR1 MDHEN, CDR2 SYDVKM. This CDR3 comprises 14 residues.

In its sample, this clonotype was seen many times. The chain joins TRBV20-1 to TRBJ2-5, with 7 bases aligning to TRBD2. Germline CDR1 and CDR2: DFQATT and SNEGSKA (reference sequence). The CDR3 loop spans 14 amino acids. The ends lost 3 bases at V and 3 bases at J; junction bases unmatched: 7. In DNA, the CDR3 is TGCAGTGCTAGTTGGGCGGGGGTGGAAGAGACCCAGTACTTC. It translates to CSASWAGVEETQYF.

This clonotype appeared many times. The rearrangement links TRBV6-5 to TRBJ1-6; D is unresolved. Germline loops: CDR1 MNHEY, CDR2 SVGAGI. The V gene lost 5 bases and the J gene lost 10 bases, with 12 bases spanning the gap. The CDR3 is made up of 13 amino acids. For the CDR3, the DNA is TGTGCCAGCAGTAACAGCGTTCGGTCACCCCTCCACTTT. It specifies CASSNSVRSPLHF.